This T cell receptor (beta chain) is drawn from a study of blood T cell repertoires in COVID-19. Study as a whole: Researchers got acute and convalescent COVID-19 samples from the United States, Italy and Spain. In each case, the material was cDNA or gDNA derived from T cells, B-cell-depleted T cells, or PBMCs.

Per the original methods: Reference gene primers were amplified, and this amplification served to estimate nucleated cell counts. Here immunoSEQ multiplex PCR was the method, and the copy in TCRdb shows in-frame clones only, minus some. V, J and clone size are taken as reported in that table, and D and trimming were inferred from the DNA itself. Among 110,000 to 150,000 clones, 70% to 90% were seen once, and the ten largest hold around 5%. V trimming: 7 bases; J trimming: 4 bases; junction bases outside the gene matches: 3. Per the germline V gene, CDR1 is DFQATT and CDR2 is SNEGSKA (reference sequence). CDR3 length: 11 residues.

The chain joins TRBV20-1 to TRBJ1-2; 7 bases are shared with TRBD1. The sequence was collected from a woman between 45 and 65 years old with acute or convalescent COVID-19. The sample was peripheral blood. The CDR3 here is CSVSGGYGYTF. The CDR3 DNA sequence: TGCAGTGTATCAGGGGGCTATGGCTACACCTTC.